This T cell receptor (beta chain) was obtained from a study of identical twins. Findings and limits, study-wide: Interpretation of the results relied on cross-sectional statistical analysis and not on following the same donors.

The CDR3 consists of 14 residues. With 3 bases removed from V and 2 bases from J, the gap between germline ends came to 10 bases. The germline gives CDR1 MNHEY, CDR2 SVGAGI. TCRdb redid the calling of the 5' RACE reads with MiXCR, one entry per CDR3 protein. The repertoire holds 400,000 to 500,000 distinct CDR3 sequences, with around 18% as singletons. This clonotype showed up just a few times. The antigen remains unidentified. The sequenced sample was naive T cells sorted from blood. The chain joins TRBV6-5 to TRBJ1-2, with D possibly matching TRBD1 (6 bases). The receptor's source is a man aged 45-65 years in good health. The CDR3 DNA sequence: TGTGCCAGCAGTTATATCCAGGGGAACTATGGCTACACCTTC. This encodes CASSYIQGNYGYTF.